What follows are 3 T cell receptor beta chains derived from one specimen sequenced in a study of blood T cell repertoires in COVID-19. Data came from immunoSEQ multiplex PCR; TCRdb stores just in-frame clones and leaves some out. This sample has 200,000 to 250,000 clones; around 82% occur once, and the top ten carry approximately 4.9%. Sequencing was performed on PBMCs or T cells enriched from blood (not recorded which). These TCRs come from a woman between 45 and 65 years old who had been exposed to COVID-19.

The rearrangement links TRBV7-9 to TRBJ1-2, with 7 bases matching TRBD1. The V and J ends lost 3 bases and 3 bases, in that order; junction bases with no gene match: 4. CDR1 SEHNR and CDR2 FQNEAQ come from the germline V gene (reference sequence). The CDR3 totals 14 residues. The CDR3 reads CASSLGQPYYGYTF. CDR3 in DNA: TGTGCCAGCAGCTTGGGACAGCCTTACTATGGCTACACCTTC.

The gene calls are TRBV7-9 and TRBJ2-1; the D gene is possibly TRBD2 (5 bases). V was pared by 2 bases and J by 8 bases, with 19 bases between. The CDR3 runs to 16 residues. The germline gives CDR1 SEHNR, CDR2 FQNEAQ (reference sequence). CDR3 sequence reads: CASSLLRAHLADEQFF. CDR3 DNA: TGTGCCAGCAGCTTACTGAGGGCCCACCTCGCGGATGAGCAGTTCTTC.

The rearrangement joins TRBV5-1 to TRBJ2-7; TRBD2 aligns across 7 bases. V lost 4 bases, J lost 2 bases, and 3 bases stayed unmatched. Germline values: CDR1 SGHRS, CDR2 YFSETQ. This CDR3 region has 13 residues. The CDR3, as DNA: TGCGCCAGCAGCGGCGGGGGAACCTACGAGCAGTACTTC. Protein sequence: CASSGGGTYEQYF.